The T cell receptor beta chain described here comes from a study of OX40 agonist ivuxolimab in advanced cancers. Germline V gene sequence: CDR1 MDHEN, CDR2 SYDVKM. Trimming pared 4 bases from V and 0 bases from J, leaving 16 bases between. This CDR3 is built from 18 residues. About this clone itself: Its antigen is undetermined.

Only in-frame clones appear in the TCRdb table, and some are missing; sequencing was by immunoSEQ multiplex PCR. Found here are some 41,000 clones, approximately 90% of them singletons; the top ten hold roughly 36%. Findings and limits, study-wide: There were also nonresponders showing low normalized T-cell clonal expansion. More expanded clones were seen, on average, in CD8+ T cells than in CD4+. Partial responders dosed at 0.1-3.0 mg/kg displayed clonal expansion ranking among the lowest. CD4+ and CD8+ blood T cells expanded clonally by week 6 at 0.1 to 3.0 mg/kg.

Here the sequenced sample was CD4+ or CD8+ T cells sorted from blood, taken in a trial of the OX40 agonist ivuxolimab. The V call is TRBV28, the J call TRBJ2-6; D may be TRBD1 (6 bases). This sequence was found in an adult with an advanced solid tumor such as melanoma, head and neck, liver or kidney cancer. The CDR3 nucleotides read TGTGCCAGCAGTTCCCCACAGGGCTCTTACTCTGGGGCCAACGTCCTGACTTTC. This translates into CASSSPQGSYSGANVLTF.